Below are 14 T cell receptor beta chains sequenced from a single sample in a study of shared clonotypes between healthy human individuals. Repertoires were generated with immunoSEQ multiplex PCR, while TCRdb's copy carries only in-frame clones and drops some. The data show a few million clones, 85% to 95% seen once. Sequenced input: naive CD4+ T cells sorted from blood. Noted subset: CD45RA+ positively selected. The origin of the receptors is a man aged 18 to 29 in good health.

CDR3 residues: CASSFYGRVGEQYF. The DNA of the CDR3 is TGTGCCAGCAGCTTTTATGGGAGGGTTGGCGAGCAGTACTTC. This sequence joins TRBV7-9 and TRBJ2-7; the match to TRBD2 covers 7 bases. Looked up from germline, CDR1 is SEHNR and CDR2 is FQNEAQ (reference sequence). This CDR3 spans 14 amino acids. Trimming took 3 bases from V and 6 from J; bases not matched to a gene: 8.

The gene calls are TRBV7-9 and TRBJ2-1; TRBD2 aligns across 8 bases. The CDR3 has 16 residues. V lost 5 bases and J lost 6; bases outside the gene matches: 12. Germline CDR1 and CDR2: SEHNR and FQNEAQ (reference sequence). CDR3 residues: CASSARLAGGGNEQFF. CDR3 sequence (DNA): TGTGCCAGCAGCGCCCGACTAGCCGGGGGGGGCAATGAGCAGTTCTTC.

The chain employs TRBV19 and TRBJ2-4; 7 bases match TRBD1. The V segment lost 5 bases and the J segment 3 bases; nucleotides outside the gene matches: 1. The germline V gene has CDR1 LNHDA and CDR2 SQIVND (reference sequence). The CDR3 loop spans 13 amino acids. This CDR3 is CASSGTDKNIQYF. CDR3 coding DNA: TGTGCCAGTAGTGGGACAGACAAAAACATTCAGTACTTC.

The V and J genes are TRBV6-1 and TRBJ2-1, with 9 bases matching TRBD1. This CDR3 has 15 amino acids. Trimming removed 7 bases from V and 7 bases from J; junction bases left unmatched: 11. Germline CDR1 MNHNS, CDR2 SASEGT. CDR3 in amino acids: CASTVQQGAGNEQFF. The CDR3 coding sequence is TGTGCCAGCACTGTACAACAGGGGGCCGGTAATGAGCAGTTCTTC.

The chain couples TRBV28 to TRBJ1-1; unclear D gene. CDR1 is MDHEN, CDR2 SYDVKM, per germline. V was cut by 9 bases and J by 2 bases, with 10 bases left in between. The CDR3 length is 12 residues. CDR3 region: CASMTPNTEAFF. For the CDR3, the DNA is TGTGCCAGTATGACACCAAACACTGAAGCTTTCTTT.

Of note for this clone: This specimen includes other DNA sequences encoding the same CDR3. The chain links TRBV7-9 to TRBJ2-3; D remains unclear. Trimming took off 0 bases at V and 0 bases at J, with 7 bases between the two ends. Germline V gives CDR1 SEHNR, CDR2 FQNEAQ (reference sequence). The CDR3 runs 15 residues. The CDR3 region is CASSLAGPSTDTQYF. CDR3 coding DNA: TGTGCCAGCAGCTTAGCAGGGCCTAGCACAGATACGCAGTATTTT. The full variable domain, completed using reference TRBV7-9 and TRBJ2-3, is DTGVSQNPRHKITKRGQNVTFRCDPISEHNRLYWYRQTLGQGPEFLTYFQNEAQLEKSRLLSDRFSAERPKGSFSTLEIQRTEQGDSAMYLCASSLAGPSTDTQYFGPGTRLTVL.

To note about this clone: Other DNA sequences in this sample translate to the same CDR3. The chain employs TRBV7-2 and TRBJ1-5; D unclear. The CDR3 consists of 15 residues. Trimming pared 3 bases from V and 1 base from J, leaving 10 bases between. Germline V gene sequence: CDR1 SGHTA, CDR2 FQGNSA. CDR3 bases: TGTGCCAGCAGCTTGGACGGAGACAGCAATCAGCCCCAGCATTTT. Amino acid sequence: CASSLDGDSNQPQHF.

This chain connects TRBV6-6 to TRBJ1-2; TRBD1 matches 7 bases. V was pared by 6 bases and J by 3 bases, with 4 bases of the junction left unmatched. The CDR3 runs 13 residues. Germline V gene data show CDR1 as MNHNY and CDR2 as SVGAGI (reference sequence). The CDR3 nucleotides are TGTGCCAGCAGACGACAGGGCGACTATGGCTACACCTTC. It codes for CASRRQGDYGYTF.

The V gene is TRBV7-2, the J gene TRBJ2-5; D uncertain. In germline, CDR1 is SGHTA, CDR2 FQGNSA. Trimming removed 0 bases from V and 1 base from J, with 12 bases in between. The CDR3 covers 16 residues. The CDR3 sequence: CASSLAMTVSQETQYF. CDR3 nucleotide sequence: TGTGCCAGCAGCTTAGCTATGACGGTCAGCCAAGAGACCCAGTACTTC.

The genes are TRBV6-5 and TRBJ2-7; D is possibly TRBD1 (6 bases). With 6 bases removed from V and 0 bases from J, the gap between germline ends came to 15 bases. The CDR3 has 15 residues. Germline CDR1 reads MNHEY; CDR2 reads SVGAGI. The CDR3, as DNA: TGTGCCAGCAGGTCCGACAGGAGGAGCTCCTACGAGCAGTACTTC. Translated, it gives CASRSDRRSSYEQYF.

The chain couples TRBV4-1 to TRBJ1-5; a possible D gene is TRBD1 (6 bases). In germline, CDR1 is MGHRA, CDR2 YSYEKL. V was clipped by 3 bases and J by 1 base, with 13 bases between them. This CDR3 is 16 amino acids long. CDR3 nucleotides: TGCGCCAGCAGCCACGACAGGTTGGGGAGCAATCAGCCCCAGCATTTT. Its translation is CASSHDRLGSNQPQHF.

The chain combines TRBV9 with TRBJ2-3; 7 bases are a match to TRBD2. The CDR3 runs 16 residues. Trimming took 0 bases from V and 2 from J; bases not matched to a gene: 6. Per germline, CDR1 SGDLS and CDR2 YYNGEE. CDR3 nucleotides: TGTGCCAGCAGCGTAGTAGGCGGGGGATTCACAGATACGCAGTATTTT. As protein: CASSVVGGGFTDTQYF.

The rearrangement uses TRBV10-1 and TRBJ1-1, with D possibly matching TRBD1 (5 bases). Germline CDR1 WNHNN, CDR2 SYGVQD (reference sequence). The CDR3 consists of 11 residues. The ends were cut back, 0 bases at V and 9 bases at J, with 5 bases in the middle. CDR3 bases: TGCGCCAGCAGTGAGTCGGGACAAGCTTTCTTT. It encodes CASSESGQAFF.

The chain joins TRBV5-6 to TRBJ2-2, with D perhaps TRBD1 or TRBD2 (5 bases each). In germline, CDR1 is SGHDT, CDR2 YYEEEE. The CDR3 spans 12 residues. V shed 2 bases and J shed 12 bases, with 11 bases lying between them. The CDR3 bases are TGTGCCAGCAGCTTTAAGGGACCGCAGCTGTTTTTT. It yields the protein CASSFKGPQLFF. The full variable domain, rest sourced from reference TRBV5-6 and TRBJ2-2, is DAGVTQSPTHLIKTRGQQVTLRCSPKSGHDTVSWYQQALGQGPQFIFQYYEEEERQRGNFPDRFSGHQFPNYSSELNVNALLLGDSALYLCASSFKGPQLFFGEGSRLTVL.